The 16 T cell receptor beta chains given below trace back to one sample, sequenced in a study of CD4 T cells in relation to SARS-CoV-2 and coronaviruses. TCRdb's table, derived via immunoSEQ multiplex PCR, lists solely in-frame clones and lacks some. The sample includes 50,000 to 65,000 clones, approximately 90% seen only once; the top ten take roughly 0.37%. What was sequenced was naive CD4+ T cells from PBMCs. As to subset: naive CD4+ T cells isolated by negative enrichment. Receptors were obtained from an adult with COVID-19.

This chain connects TRBV4-1 to TRBJ2-7; 9 nucleotides align to TRBD2. Looked up from germline, CDR1 is MGHRA and CDR2 is YSYEKL. The CDR3 sequence is 13 residues long. V was pared by 0 bases and J by 12 bases, with 6 bases of the junction left unmatched. The CDR3 nucleotides are TGCGCCAGCAGCCAAGACGGACTAGCGTACCTGTACTTC. Amino acid sequence: CASSQDGLAYLYF.

The chain joins TRBV10-3 to TRBJ2-5; TRBD1 is a possible D gene (6 bases). This CDR3 has 13 amino acids. Trimming cost V 4 bases and J 3 bases, with 9 bases left between them. Germline V CDR1 and CDR2: ENHRY, SYGVKD. The CDR3 protein is CAISGQEKETQYF. The CDR3 coding sequence is TGTGCCATCAGTGGACAGGAGAAAGAGACCCAGTACTTC.

The V gene is TRBV7-9, the J gene TRBJ2-2; weak D call: TRBD1 (5 bases). Trimming took 5 bases from V and 3 from J, leaving 7 bases between them. The CDR3 sequence is 13 residues long. Germline-derived CDR1 and CDR2 are SEHNR and FQNEAQ (reference sequence). CDR3 residues: CASSPRDTGELFF. For the CDR3, the DNA is TGTGCCAGCAGCCCCAGGGACACCGGGGAGCTGTTTTTT. The full variable domain, with the rest looked up from reference TRBV7-9 and TRBJ2-2, is DTGVSQNPRHKITKRGQNVTFRCDPISEHNRLYWYRQTLGQGPEFLTYFQNEAQLEKSRLLSDRFSAERPKGSFSTLEIQRTEQGDSAMYLCASSPRDTGELFFGEGSRLTVL.

This chain joins TRBV19 and TRBJ1-4; no clear D. Per the germline V gene, CDR1 is LNHDA and CDR2 is SQIVND (reference sequence). This CDR3 is built from 14 residues. Trimming took off 5 bases at V and 0 bases at J, with 7 bases between the two ends. The CDR3 DNA follows: TGTGCCAGTAGTCTGACTGCAACTAATGAAAAACTGTTTTTT. Translating gives CASSLTATNEKLFF.

The CDR3 DNA is TGTGCCAGCAGCTTGGCAGCGGGAGGTTTCGGCACAGATACGCAGTATTTT. Its protein is CASSLAAGGFGTDTQYF. The chain combines TRBV5-4 with TRBJ2-3, with TRBD2 matching over 9 bases. With V trimmed by 0 bases and J by 1 base, 6 bases remained unmatched. Germline values: CDR1 SGHNT, CDR2 YYREEE (reference sequence). There are 17 residues in the CDR3.

J is TRBJ1-5 and V is TRBV21-1; the table's D call, TRBD1, was not checked against the DNA. TRBV21-1 is listed as a pseudogene. This CDR3 has 16 amino acids. The CDR3 reads CASSNRDRGLGQPQHF. The CDR3 coding sequence is TGTGCCAGCAGCAATCGCGACAGGGGGCTGGGACAGCCCCAGCATTTT.

The chain is built from TRBV10-3 and TRBJ2-5; D is undetermined. V dropped 0 bases and J dropped 1 base, with 15 bases sitting between them. Germline V gene sequence: CDR1 ENHRY, CDR2 SYGVKD. The CDR3 covers 17 residues. The CDR3 sequence is CAISESGTLWGQETQYF. The CDR3 DNA follows: TGTGCCATCAGTGAGTCGGGTACCCTCTGGGGCCAAGAGACCCAGTACTTC.

CDR3 protein: CASSQDFLAREQYF. The CDR3 DNA sequence: TGTGCCAGCAGCCAAGATTTCCTAGCTCGCGAGCAGTACTTC. The genes are TRBV3-1 (or the pseudogene TRBV3-2) and TRBJ2-7, with D possibly matching TRBD2 (5 bases). This CDR3 contains 14 residues. CDR1 is LGHDT and CDR2 is YNNKEL in the germline V gene (reference sequence). V shed 0 bases and J shed 6 bases, with 12 bases lying between them.

The chain uses TRBV28 and TRBJ2-7; perhaps TRBD2 as D (6 bases). Germline loops: CDR1 MDHEN, CDR2 SYDVKM. Trimming removed 6 bases from V and 1 base from J, with 10 bases in between. CDR3 length: 13 residues. In DNA form, the CDR3 reads TGTGCCAGCAGGGGGGGATTTTCCTACGAGCAGTACTTC. It specifies CASRGGFSYEQYF.

The chain is built from TRBV3-1 (or the pseudogene TRBV3-2) and TRBJ1-5, with D hard to call. V was pared by 1 base and J by 9 bases, with 7 bases between. The CDR3 sequence is 12 residues long. Germline V lookup: CDR1 LGHDT, CDR2 YNNKEL (reference sequence). CDR3 region: CASSQVNGPQHF. CDR3 nucleotide sequence: TGTGCCAGCAGCCAAGTGAATGGGCCCCAGCATTTT.

This clone occurred a few times. The chain is built from TRBV9 and TRBJ2-2, with a tentative D call TRBD2 (6 bases). The CDR3 extends over 15 amino acids. The V gene lost 0 bases and the J gene lost 2 bases, with 8 bases spanning the gap. The germline gives CDR1 SGDLS, CDR2 YYNGEE. CDR3 loop: CASSVGGTNTGELFF. The CDR3 DNA follows: TGTGCCAGCAGCGTAGGAGGGACTAACACCGGGGAGCTGTTTTTT. The full variable domain, rest sourced from reference TRBV9 and TRBJ2-2, is DSGVTQTPKHLITATGQRVTLRCSPRSGDLSVYWYQQSLDQGLQFLIQYYNGEERAKGNILERFSAQQFPDLHSELNLSSLELGDSALYFCASSVGGTNTGELFFGEGSRLTVL.

This clone came up once. The V call is TRBV6-1, the J call TRBJ2-7; TRBD2 agrees at 8 bases. The trim removed 2 bases at V and 9 bases at J, leaving 27 bases unmatched. Germline CDR1 is MNHNS and CDR2 is SASEGT. This CDR3 is built from 20 residues. The CDR3, as DNA: TGTGCCAGCAGTGAACCAGCGCTTAAATATTCACTAGCGGCCTTATTTGGGCAGTACTTC. Its protein product is CASSEPALKYSLAALFGQYF.

V gene TRBV6-5 combines with J gene TRBJ2-5, with TRBD2 as a possible D gene (6 bases). V was clipped by 5 bases and J by 6 bases, with 13 bases between them. CDR3 size: 13 residues. Germline CDR1 is MNHEY and CDR2 is SVGAGI. Here the CDR3 DNA reads TGTGCCAGCAGTCGGGGCCGCGGGAAGACCCAGTACTTC. This translates into CASSRGRGKTQYF.

CDR3 protein: CASSTGQWNTEAFF. The CDR3 DNA sequence: TGTGCCAGCAGTACAGGACAGTGGAACACTGAAGCTTTCTTT. The chain links TRBV5-6 to TRBJ1-1; D is possibly TRBD1 (6 bases). V gave up 5 bases and J gave up 1 base, with 12 bases separating them. The germline gives CDR1 SGHDT, CDR2 YYEEEE. The length of the CDR3 is 14 residues.

The chain couples TRBV27 to TRBJ2-5; D is unresolved. The CDR3 covers 14 residues. Per the germline V gene, CDR1 is MNHEY and CDR2 is SMNVEV (reference sequence). Trimming took 6 bases from V and 5 from J, leaving 16 bases between them. The CDR3: CASRSYGSGETQYF. The CDR3 nucleotides read TGTGCCAGCAGATCGTACGGCTCAGGTGAGACCCAGTACTTC.

The chain employs TRBV19 and TRBJ1-2; 9 nucleotides align to TRBD1. V was clipped by 7 bases and J by 5 bases; unmatched bases: 5. Germline lookup yields CDR1 LNHDA and CDR2 SQIVND (reference sequence). CDR3 length: 13 residues. CDR3 in DNA: TGTGCCAGTACTAGACAGGGGGGATATGGCTACACCTTC. Encoded protein: CASTRQGGYGYTF.